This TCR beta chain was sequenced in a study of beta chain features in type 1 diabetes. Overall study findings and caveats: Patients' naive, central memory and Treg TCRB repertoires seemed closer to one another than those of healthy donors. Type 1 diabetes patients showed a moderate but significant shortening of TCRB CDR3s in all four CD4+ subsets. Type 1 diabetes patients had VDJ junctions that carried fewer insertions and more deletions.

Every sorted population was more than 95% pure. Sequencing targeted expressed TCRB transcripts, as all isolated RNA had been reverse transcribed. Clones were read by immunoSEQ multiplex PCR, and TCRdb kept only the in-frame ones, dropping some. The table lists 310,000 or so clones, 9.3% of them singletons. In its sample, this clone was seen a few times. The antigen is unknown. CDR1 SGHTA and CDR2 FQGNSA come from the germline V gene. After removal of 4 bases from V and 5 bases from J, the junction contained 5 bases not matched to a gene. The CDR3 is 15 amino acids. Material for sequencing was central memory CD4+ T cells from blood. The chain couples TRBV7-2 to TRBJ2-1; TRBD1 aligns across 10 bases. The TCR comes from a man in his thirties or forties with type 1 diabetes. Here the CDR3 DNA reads TGTGCCAGCAGCTCACCGGGACAGGGGAACAATGAGCAGTTCTTC. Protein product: CASSSPGQGNNEQFF.